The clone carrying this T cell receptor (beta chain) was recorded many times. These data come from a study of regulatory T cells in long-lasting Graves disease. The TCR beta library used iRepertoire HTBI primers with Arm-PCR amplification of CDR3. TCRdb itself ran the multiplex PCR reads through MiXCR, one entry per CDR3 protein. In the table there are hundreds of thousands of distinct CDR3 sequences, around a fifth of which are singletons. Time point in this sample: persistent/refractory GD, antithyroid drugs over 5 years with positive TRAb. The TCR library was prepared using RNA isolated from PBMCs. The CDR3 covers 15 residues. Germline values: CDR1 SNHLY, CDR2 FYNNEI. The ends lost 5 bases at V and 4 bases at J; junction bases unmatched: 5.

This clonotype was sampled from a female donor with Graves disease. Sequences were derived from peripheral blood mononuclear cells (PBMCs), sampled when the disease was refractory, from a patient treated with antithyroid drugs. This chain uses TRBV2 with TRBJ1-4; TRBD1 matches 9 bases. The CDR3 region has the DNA TGTGCCAGCAGTTCCCGGGACAGGGTTAATGAAAAACTGTTTTTT. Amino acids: CASSSRDRVNEKLFF.